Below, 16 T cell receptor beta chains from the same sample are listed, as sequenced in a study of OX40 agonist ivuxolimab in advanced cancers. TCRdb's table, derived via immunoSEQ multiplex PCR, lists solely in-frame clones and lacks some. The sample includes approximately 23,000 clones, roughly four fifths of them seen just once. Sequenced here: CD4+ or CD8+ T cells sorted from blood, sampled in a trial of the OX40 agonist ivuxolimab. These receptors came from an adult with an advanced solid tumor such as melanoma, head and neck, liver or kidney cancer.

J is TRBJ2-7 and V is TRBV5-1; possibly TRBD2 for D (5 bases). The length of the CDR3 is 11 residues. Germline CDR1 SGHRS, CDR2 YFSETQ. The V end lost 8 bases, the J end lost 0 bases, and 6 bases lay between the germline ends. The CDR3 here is CASRDSYEQYF. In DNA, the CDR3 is TGCGCCAGTCGGGACTCCTACGAGCAGTACTTC.

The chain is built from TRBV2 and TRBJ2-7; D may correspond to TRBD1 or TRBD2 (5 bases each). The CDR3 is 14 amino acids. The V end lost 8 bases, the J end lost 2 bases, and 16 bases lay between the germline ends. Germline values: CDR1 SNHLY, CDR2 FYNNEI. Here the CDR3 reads CASGTPQTAYEQYF. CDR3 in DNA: TGTGCCAGCGGGACCCCCCAGACAGCCTACGAGCAGTACTTC.

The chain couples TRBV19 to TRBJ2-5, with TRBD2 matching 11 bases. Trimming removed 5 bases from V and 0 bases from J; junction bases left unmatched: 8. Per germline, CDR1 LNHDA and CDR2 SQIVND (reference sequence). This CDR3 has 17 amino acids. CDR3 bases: TGTGCCAGTAGTGAGGGACTAGCGGAGACGTACCAAGAGACCCAGTACTTC. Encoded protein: CASSEGLAETYQETQYF.

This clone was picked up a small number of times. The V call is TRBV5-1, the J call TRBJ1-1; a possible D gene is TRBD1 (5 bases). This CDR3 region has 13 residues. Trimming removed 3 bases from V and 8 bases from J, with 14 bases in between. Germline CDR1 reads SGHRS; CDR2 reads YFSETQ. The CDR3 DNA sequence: TGCGCCAGCAGCTGGACCTTTGGGGACGAAGCTTTCTTT. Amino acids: CASSWTFGDEAFF.

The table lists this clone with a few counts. CDR3 loop: CASSEPWGQGEKLFF. In DNA form, the CDR3 reads TGTGCCAGCAGTGAACCATGGGGGCAGGGAGAAAAACTGTTTTTT. The chain couples TRBV25-1 to TRBJ1-4; a weak D match, TRBD1 (6 bases). Germline lookup yields CDR1 MGHDK and CDR2 SYGVNS. V lost 2 bases, J lost 8 bases, and 15 bases lay in between. This CDR3 comprises 15 residues.

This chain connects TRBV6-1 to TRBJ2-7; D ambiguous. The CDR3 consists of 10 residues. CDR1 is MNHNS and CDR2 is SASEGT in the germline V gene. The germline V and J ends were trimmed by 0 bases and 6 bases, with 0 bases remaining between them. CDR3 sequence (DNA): TGTGCCAGCAGTGAAGCCGAGCAGTACTTC. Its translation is CASSEAEQYF.

In DNA, the CDR3 is TGCAGCGTTGCTGCAGGGGCAAACCATGAAAAACTGTTTTTT. As protein: CSVAAGANHEKLFF. The genes are TRBV29-1 and TRBJ1-4; the D gene is possibly TRBD1 (6 bases). The CDR3 has 14 residues. The V gene lost 4 bases and the J gene lost 6 bases, with 15 bases spanning the gap. Looked up from germline, CDR1 is SQVTM and CDR2 is ANQGSEA.

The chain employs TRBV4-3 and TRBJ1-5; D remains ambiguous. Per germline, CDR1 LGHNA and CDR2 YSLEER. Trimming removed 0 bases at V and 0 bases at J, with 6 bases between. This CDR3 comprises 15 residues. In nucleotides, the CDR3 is TGCGCCAGCAGCCAAGAAAGATCTAGCAATCAGCCCCAGCATTTT. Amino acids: CASSQERSSNQPQHF.

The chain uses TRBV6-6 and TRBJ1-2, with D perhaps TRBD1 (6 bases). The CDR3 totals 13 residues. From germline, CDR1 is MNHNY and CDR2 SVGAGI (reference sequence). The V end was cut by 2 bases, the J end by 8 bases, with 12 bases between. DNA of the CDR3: TGTGCCAGCAGTTACGGGCAGGGGTTCGGCTACACCTTC. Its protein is CASSYGQGFGYTF.

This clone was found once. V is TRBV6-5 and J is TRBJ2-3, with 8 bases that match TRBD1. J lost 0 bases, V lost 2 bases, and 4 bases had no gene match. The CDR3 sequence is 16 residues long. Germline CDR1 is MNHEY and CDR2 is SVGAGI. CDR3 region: CASSYTGGISTDTQYF. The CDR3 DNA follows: TGTGCCAGCAGTTACACAGGGGGGATTAGCACAGATACGCAGTATTTT.

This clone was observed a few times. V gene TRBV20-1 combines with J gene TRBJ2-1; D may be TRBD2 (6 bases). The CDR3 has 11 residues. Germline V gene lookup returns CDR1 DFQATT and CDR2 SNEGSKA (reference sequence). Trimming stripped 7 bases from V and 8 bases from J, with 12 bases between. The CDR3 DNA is TGCAGTGGATTACGGGGGTATGAGCAGTTCTTC. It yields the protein CSGLRGYEQFF.

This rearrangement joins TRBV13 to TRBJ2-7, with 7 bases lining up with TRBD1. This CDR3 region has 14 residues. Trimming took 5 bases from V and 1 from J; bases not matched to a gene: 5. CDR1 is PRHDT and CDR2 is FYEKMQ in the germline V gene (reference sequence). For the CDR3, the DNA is TGTGCCAGCAGCACATTGGACAGGTCCTACGAGCAGTACTTC. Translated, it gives CASSTLDRSYEQYF.

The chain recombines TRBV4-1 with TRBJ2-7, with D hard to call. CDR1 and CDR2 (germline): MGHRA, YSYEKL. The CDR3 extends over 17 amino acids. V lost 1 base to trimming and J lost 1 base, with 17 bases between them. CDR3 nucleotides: TGCGCCAGCAGCCAAGGATTTTACAGCAAGCTATCCTACGAGCAGTACTTC. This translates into CASSQGFYSKLSYEQYF.

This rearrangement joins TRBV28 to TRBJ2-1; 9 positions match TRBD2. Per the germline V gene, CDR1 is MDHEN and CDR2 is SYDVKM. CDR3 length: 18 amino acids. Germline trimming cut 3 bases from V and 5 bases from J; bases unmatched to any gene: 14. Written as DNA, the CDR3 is TGTGCCAGCAGTTTCCCTATGGTGGGCGGGGGGGCGAACAATGAGCAGTTCTTC. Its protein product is CASSFPMVGGGANNEQFF.

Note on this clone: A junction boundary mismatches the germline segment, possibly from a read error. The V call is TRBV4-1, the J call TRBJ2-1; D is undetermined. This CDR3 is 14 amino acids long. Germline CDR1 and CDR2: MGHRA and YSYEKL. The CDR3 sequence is CASSQESINNERFF. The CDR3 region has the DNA TGCGCCAGCAGCCAAGAGTCAATCAACAATGAGCGGTTCTTC.

The CDR3 is CARDTGQRGQPQHF. The CDR3 bases are TGTGCCAGAGATACAGGGCAGAGGGGTCAGCCCCAGCATTTT. V gene TRBV19 combines with J gene TRBJ1-5, with D possibly TRBD1 on 6 matching bases. The CDR3 is 14 amino acids. Germline CDR1 is LNHDA and CDR2 is SQIVND (reference sequence). Trimming shortened V by 9 bases and J by 6 bases, and 18 bases separated the two germline ends.